This entry lists 11 T cell receptor beta chains sequenced from one sample in a study of CD8+ T cells in alopecia areata. Investigators isolated RNA and reverse transcribed it into cDNA to act as the sequencing template. Measured with immunoSEQ multiplex PCR; TCRdb has only the in-frame clones, and not every one. The table includes 200,000 to 250,000 clones, approximately 52% detected once. The sample here was CD4+ T cells sorted from blood, taken at week 0. The receptor source for this set is a human donor with alopecia areata.

The chain joins TRBV7-9 to TRBJ2-7; the D gene is possibly TRBD2 (5 bases). The CDR3 has 15 residues. The ends were cut back, 4 bases at V and 0 bases at J, with 13 bases in the middle. Germline CDR1 is SEHNR and CDR2 is FQNEAQ (reference sequence). The CDR3 loop reads CASSSGREVSYEQYF. DNA of the CDR3: TGTGCCAGCAGCTCAGGACGGGAAGTCTCCTACGAGCAGTACTTC.

This clone was counted a few times. V gene TRBV7-6 combines with J gene TRBJ2-1; 14 bases are shared with TRBD2. CDR1 is SGHVS and CDR2 is FNYEAQ in the germline V gene. J gave up 0 bases and V 2 bases, and 9 bases lay outside the gene matches. This CDR3 contains 20 residues. The CDR3 loop is CASSLPGLAGAQSSYNEQFF. The DNA for the CDR3 is TGTGCCAGCAGCTTACCGGGACTAGCGGGAGCTCAGAGCTCCTACAATGAGCAGTTCTTC. Complete variable domain (other parts from reference TRBV7-6 and TRBJ2-1): GAGVSQSPRYKVTKRGQDVALRCDPISGHVSLYWYRQALGQGPEFLTYFNYEAQQDKSGLPNDRFSAERPEGSISTLTIQRTEQRDSAMYRCASSLPGLAGAQSSYNEQFFGPGTRLTVL.

This clone was counted a single time. The V call is TRBV27, the J call TRBJ1-2; maybe TRBD1 (6 bases). The CDR3 is 13 residues long. Germline V lookup: CDR1 MNHEY, CDR2 SMNVEV (reference sequence). Trimming stripped 3 bases from V and 7 bases from J, with 12 bases between. In nucleotides, the CDR3 is TGTGCCAGCAGTTTTTCTTTACAGGGTGGCTACACCTTC. Its translation is CASSFSLQGGYTF.

This clone occurred a few times. This chain connects TRBV29-1 to TRBJ1-2, with 12 bases aligning to TRBD1. V lost 7 bases to trimming and J lost 2 bases; unmatched junction nucleotides: 2. Germline V gene lookup returns CDR1 SQVTM and CDR2 ANQGSEA. CDR3 length equals 13 residues. CDR3 sequence (DNA): TGCAGCGCCGGGACAGGGGGCAACTATGGCTACACCTTC. Protein sequence: CSAGTGGNYGYTF. Full variable domain (outside the CDR3, taken from reference TRBV29-1 and TRBJ1-2): SAVISQKPSRDICQRGTSLTIQCQVDSQVTMMFWYRQQPGQSLTLIATANQGSEATYESGFVIDKFPISRPNLTFSTLTVSNMSPEDSSIYLCSAGTGGNYGYTFGSGTRLTVV.

The chain combines TRBV7-9 with TRBJ1-1, with D hard to call. The V end was cut by 5 bases, the J end by 2 bases, with 15 bases between. The CDR3 totals 15 residues. Per germline, CDR1 SEHNR and CDR2 FQNEAQ (reference sequence). The CDR3 is CASSPDRLRNTEAFF. The CDR3 DNA sequence: TGTGCCAGCAGCCCCGACCGCTTACGTAACACTGAAGCTTTCTTT.

The V gene is TRBV7-9, the J gene TRBJ2-1, with D uncertain. The CDR3 sequence is 14 residues long. V gave up 1 base and J gave up 1 base, with 5 bases separating them. Germline V gene lookup returns CDR1 SEHNR and CDR2 FQNEAQ (reference sequence). CDR3 coding DNA: TGTGCCAGCAGCTTAGGCTGGTCCTACAATGAGCAGTTCTTC. Translated: CASSLGWSYNEQFF.

The V gene is TRBV30, the J gene TRBJ2-1; 8 bases align to TRBD2. CDR1 and CDR2 (germline): GTSNPN, SVGIG (reference sequence). The CDR3 is 16 residues long. V dropped 4 bases and J dropped 5; count of bases not matched to a gene: 13. The CDR3 sequence is CAWTGVGGLAHNEQFF. CDR3 nucleotides: TGTGCCTGGACCGGGGTAGGAGGACTAGCTCACAATGAGCAGTTCTTC.

The J gene is TRBJ2-3, the V gene TRBV9, with 9 bases identical to TRBD2. The ends lost 5 bases at V and 4 bases at J; junction bases unmatched: 11. This CDR3 is 16 amino acids long. The germline V gene encodes CDR1 SGDLS and CDR2 YYNGEE. CDR3 in amino acids: CASSFTSAGGPDTQYF. The CDR3, as DNA: TGTGCCAGCAGTTTCACCTCAGCGGGGGGACCAGATACGCAGTATTTT. Full variable domain (missing parts from reference TRBV9 and TRBJ2-3): DSGVTQTPKHLITATGQRVTLRCSPRSGDLSVYWYQQSLDQGLQFLIQYYNGEERAKGNILERFSAQQFPDLHSELNLSSLELGDSALYFCASSFTSAGGPDTQYFGPGTRLTVL.

The J gene is TRBJ2-3, the V gene TRBV4-2, with 14 bases identical to TRBD2. Trimming cost V 0 bases and J 4 bases; bases outside gene matches: 6. There are 18 residues in the CDR3. Germline V gene sequence: CDR1 LGHNA, CDR2 YNFKEQ. In DNA, the CDR3 is TGTGCCAGCAGCCAAGATCACGGGGGACTAGCGGGAGCAGATACGCAGTATTTT. Translated: CASSQDHGGLAGADTQYF.

V usage is TRBV5-1 and J usage is TRBJ2-1; 12 bases map to TRBD2. The CDR3 loop spans 16 amino acids. Per the germline V gene, CDR1 is SGHRS and CDR2 is YFSETQ. Germline trimming cut 3 bases from V and 1 base from J; bases unmatched to any gene: 2. The CDR3 sequence: CASSWTSGNSYNEQFF. The CDR3 region has the DNA TGCGCCAGCAGCTGGACTAGCGGGAATTCCTACAATGAGCAGTTCTTC.

CDR3 sequence (DNA): TGTGCCAGCAGCTTAGAGACAGACGGGGAGCTGTTTTTT. Encoded protein: CASSLETDGELFF. This sequence joins TRBV7-9 and TRBJ2-2; tentative D call: TRBD1 (5 bases). Germline lookup yields CDR1 SEHNR and CDR2 FQNEAQ (reference sequence). V gave up 1 base and J gave up 7 bases, with 7 bases separating them. CDR3 length: 13 amino acids.